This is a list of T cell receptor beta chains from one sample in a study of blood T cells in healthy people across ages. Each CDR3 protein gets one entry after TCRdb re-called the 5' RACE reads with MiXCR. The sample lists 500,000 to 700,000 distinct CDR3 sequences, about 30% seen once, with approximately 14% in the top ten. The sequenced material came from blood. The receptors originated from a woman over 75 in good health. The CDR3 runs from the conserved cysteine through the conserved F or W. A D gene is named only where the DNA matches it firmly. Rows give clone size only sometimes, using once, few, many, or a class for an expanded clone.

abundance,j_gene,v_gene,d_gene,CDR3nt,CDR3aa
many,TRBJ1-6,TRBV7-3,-,TGTGCCAGCAGCTTAACGGCAGGGGAATCACCCCTCCACTTT,CASSLTAGESPLHF
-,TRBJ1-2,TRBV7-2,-,TGTGCCATACCGGTCTCGTGGTATGGCTACACCTTC,CAIPVSWYGYTF
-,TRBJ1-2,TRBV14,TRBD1,TGTGCCAGCAGCCAAGGAGACAGGGGCGGTGGCTACACCTTC,CASSQGDRGGGYTF
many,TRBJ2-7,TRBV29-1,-,TGCAGCGTTGAAGGCCAGGGGGGCTACGAGCAGTACTTC,CSVEGQGGYEQYF
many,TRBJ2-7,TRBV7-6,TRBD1,TGTGCCAGCAGCTTAGTCGCCAGGGGGTACGAGCAGTACTTC,CASSLVARGYEQYF
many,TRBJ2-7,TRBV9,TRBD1,TGTGCCAGCAGCGTAGCCGCAGGGGGTTACGAGCAGTACTTC,CASSVAAGGYEQYF
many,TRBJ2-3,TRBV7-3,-,TGTGCCAGCAGCCGACAGAGGGGGGACCGCACAGATACGCAGTATTTT,CASSRQRGDRTDTQYF
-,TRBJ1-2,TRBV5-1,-,TGCGCCAGCAGCATCCGGGACACCATCCGCTATGGCTACACCTTC,CASSIRDTIRYGYTF
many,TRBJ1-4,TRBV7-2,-,TGTGCCAGCAGCGCCGGTGGTTTCGGTGAAAAACTGTTTTTT,CASSAGGFGEKLFF
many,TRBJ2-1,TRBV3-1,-,TGTGCCAGCAGCCAAGAGGGGCGTGAGCAGTTCTTC,CASSQEGREQFF
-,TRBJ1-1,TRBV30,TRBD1,TGTGCCTGGAGTACCTCGGGACAGAGAAACACTGAAGCTTTCTTT,CAWSTSGQRNTEAFF
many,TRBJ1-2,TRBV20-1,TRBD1,TGCAGTGCTAGAGATTACCGGGACAGGGGGCATATCAGCTATGGCTACACCTTC,CSARDYRDRGHISYGYTF
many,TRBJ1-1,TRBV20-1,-,TGCAGTGCTAGGCCGAACACTGAAGCTTTCTTT,CSARPNTEAFF
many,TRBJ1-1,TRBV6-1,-,TGTGCCAGCAGTTTAATGATGCCTGAAGCTTTCTTT,CASSLMMPEAFF
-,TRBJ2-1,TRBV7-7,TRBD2,TGTGCTAGCAGTGGGTCATGCAGGGAGGGTGAGCAGTTCTTC,CASSGSCREGEQFF
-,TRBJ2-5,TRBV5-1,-,TGCGCCAGCAGAAAAACAGGGAACGATAATGAGCAGTACTTC,CASRKTGNDNEQYF
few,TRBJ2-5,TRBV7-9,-,TGTGCCAGCAGCTTAGGCGGTGGGGCTCAAGAGACCCAGTACTTC,CASSLGGGAQETQYF
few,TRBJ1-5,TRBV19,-,TGTGCCAGTAGTAGCCCCGTGCAGGTCGGCAATCAGCCCCAGCATTTT,CASSSPVQVGNQPQHF
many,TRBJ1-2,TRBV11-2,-,TGTGCCAGCAGCCCGGGACCGCCAGCTAACTATGGCTACACCTTC,CASSPGPPANYGYTF
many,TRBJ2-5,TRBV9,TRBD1,TGTGCCAGCAGCGTAGGTAGCAGGGGGCGGGAGACCCAGTACTTC,CASSVGSRGRETQYF
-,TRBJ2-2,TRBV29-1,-,TGCAGCGTTGGTACCGGGGTGCCAGCGGACACCGGGGAGCTGTTTTTT,CSVGTGVPADTGELFF
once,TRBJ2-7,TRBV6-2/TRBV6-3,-,TGTGCCAGCAGTTACCATGGGGGCAATGAGCAGTACTTC,CASSYHGGNEQYF
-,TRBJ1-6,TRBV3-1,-,TGTGCCAGTAGCCAAGTACAAGGGATCTCACCCCTCCACTTT,CASSQVQGISPLHF
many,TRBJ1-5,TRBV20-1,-,TGCAGTGCTAGAGATCGAAGGGATCAGCCCCAGCATTTT,CSARDRRDQPQHF
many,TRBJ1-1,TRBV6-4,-,TGTGCCAGCAGTGACCTATATGGTGAAGCTTTCTTT,CASSDLYGEAFF
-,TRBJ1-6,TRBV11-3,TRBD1,TGTGCCAGCAGTACCGGGACAGGGGGGCCACCCCTCCACTTT,CASSTGTGGPPLHF
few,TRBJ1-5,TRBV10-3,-,TGTGCCATCAGTGAGTCGGGCGGCCAGGGCAATCAGCCCCAGCATTTT,CAISESGGQGNQPQHF
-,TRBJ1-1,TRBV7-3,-,TGTGCCAGCAGCCCCCTCCCCAGGGACACCAACACTGAAGCTTTCTTT,CASSPLPRDTNTEAFF
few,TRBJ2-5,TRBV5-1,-,TGCGCCAGCAGCTTGGGACATCCACAAGAGACCCAGTACTTC,CASSLGHPQETQYF
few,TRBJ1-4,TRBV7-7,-,TGTGCTGGCAGCTTAGACGCCAGGCGACGGCAGAATGATGAAAAACTGTTTTTT,CAGSLDARRRQNDEKLFF
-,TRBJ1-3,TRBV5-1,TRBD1,TGCGCCAGCAGCTCCACAGGGGGCGGAGGTGGAAACACCATATATTTT,CASSSTGGGGGNTIYF
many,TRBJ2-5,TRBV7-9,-,TGTGCCAGCAGCTTAAGGCAACAAGAGACCCAGTACTTC,CASSLRQQETQYF
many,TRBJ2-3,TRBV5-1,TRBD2,TGCGCCAGCAGCGACCTCCAGCGGGGCCTAGATACGCAGTATTTT,CASSDLQRGLDTQYF
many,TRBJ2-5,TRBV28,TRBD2,TGTGCCAGCAGTTTAGTAACTAGCGGATTCTGGACGGAGACCCAGTACTTC,CASSLVTSGFWTETQYF
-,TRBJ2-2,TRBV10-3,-,TGTGCCATCAGTGGCCAACAGGTTGGGAACACCGGGGAGCTGTTTTTT,CAISGQQVGNTGELFF
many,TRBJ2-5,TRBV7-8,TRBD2,TGTGCCAGCAGCTTCGGGGGGGCCAGCGAGACCCAGTACTTC,CASSFGGASETQYF
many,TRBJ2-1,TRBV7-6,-,TGTGCCAGCAGCCATCCCGACAACTACAATGAGCAGTTCTTC,CASSHPDNYNEQFF
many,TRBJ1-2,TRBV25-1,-,TGTGCCAGCAGCGCGGGACGAACGGCTAACTATGGCTACACCTTC,CASSAGRTANYGYTF
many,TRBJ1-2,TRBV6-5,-,TGTGCCAGCGGGGGACGGGGGCCTTATGGCTACACCTTC,CASGGRGPYGYTF
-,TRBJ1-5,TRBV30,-,TGTGCCTGGAATCAGGGGCCCAATCAGCCCCAGCATTTT,CAWNQGPNQPQHF